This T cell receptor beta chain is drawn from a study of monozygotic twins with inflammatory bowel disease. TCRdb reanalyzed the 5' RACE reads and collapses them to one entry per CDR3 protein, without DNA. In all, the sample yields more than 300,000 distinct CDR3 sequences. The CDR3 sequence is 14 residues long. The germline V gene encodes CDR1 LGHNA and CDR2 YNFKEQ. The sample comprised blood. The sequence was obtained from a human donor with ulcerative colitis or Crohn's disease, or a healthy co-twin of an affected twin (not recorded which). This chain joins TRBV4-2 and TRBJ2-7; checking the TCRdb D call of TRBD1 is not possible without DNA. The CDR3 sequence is CASSLTSGKYEQYF.